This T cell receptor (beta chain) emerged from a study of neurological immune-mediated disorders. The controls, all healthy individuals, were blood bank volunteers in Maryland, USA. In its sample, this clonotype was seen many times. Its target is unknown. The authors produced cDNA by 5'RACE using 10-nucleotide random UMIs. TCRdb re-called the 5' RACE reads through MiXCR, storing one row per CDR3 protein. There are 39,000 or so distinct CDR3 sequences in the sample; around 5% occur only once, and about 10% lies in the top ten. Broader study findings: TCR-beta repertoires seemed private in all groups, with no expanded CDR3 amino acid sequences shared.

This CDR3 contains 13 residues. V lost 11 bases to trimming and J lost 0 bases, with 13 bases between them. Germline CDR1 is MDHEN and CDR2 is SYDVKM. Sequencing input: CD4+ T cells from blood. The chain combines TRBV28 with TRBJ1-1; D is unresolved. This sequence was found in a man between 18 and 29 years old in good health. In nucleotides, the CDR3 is TGTGCCTCCGAGTCGAACATGAACACTGAAGCTTTCTTT. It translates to CASESNMNTEAFF.